The 30 T cell receptor beta chains below all came from one sample that was sequenced in a study of identical twins (dated by TCRdb to 2015 to 2016). The library came from 5' RACE. These reads were obtained on an Illumina HiSeq 2000. Starting from the raw public reads, TCRdb applied fastp trimming at Q25, assembled clones with MiXCR and retained in-frame beta chains. Every distinct CDR3 protein forms one entry, paired with its most common genes and DNA. In all, the sample holds around 470,000 distinct CDR3 sequences, and 14% of those were seen once. The ten largest clones add up to roughly 0.5% of the sample. This same sample was also taken into another study, of yellow fever vaccine responses in identical twins.

The sample consisted of CD4+ T cells sorted from blood. The receptors stem from a woman younger than 30 in good health.

The chain has TRBV20-1 and TRBJ2-2; TRBD2 agrees at 8 bases. The length of the CDR3 is 16 residues. Trimming cost V 3 bases and J 4 bases; bases outside gene matches: 10. Germline V gene sequence: CDR1 DFQATT, CDR2 SNEGSKA (reference sequence). CDR3 DNA: TGCAGTGCTAGGGCCCAGGGGACTAGTGGCACCGGGGAGCTGTTTTTT. Protein sequence: CSARAQGTSGTGELFF.

CDR3 in amino acids: CAISDPGKQRNTGELFF. CDR3 coding DNA: TGTGCCATCAGTGATCCCGGAAAACAACGAAACACCGGGGAGCTGTTTTTT. V and J are TRBV10-3 and TRBJ2-2; D is undetermined. Trimming shortened V by 3 bases and J by 2 bases, and 16 bases separated the two germline ends. This CDR3 region has 17 residues. Germline CDR1 reads ENHRY; CDR2 reads SYGVKD.

This clonotype has only a few counts. The chain joins TRBV7-8 to TRBJ2-7; 7 bases fit TRBD1. The trim removed 1 base at V and 5 bases at J, leaving 5 bases unmatched. Germline V gene lookup returns CDR1 SGHVS and CDR2 FQNEAQ. The CDR3 is 14 residues long. The CDR3 DNA follows: TGTGCCAGCAGCTTAGGGACAGGAATAAACGAGCAGTACTTC. Translated: CASSLGTGINEQYF.

This clonotype was seen a handful of times. The V call is TRBV20-1, the J call TRBJ2-1, with 12 bases lining up with TRBD2. V lost 6 bases, J lost 4 bases, and 19 bases stayed unmatched. CDR1 and CDR2 (germline): DFQATT, SNEGSKA (reference sequence). The CDR3 is 19 residues long. In nucleotides, the CDR3 is TGCAGTGCCCTAACCCTAGCGGGGGGGTCTACGGGAAGGTACAATGAGCAGTTCTTC. Protein: CSALTLAGGSTGRYNEQFF.

The chain employs TRBV19 and TRBJ2-1, with TRBD2 matching 7 bases. This CDR3 is built from 12 residues. J was trimmed by 8 bases and V by 8 bases; bases with no gene match: 6. CDR1 LNHDA and CDR2 SQIVND come from the germline V gene (reference sequence). CDR3: CASEGGLYEQFF. The CDR3 DNA reads TGTGCCAGTGAGGGAGGGCTCTATGAGCAGTTCTTC.

This clonotype was seen repeatedly, ten times or more. The J gene is TRBJ2-1, the V gene TRBV12-3 or TRBV12-4; 11 positions match TRBD2. V trimming: 5 bases; J trimming: 6 bases; junction bases outside the gene matches: 6. CDR3 length equals 15 residues. The DNA for the CDR3 is TGTGCCAGCAGTATCCTAGCGGGGGGTACCAATGAGCAGTTCTTC. It encodes CASSILAGGTNEQFF.

In its sample, this clonotype was seen a few times. The chain employs TRBV11-2 and TRBJ2-3, with D possibly matching TRBD1 (6 bases). CDR1 is SGHAT, CDR2 FQNNGV, per germline. This CDR3 is 18 amino acids long. Deletions cut 1 base from V and 4 bases from J, with 21 bases between. CDR3 residues: CASSLVSRGSRQADTQYF. The CDR3 region has the DNA TGTGCCAGCAGCTTAGTTTCTAGGGGGTCTCGTCAGGCAGATACGCAGTATTTT. The full variable domain, its missing parts supplied by reference TRBV11-2 and TRBJ2-3, is EAGVAQSPRYKIIEKRQSVAFWCNPISGHATLYWYQQILGQGPKLLIQFQNNGVVDDSQLPKDRFSAERLKGVDSTLKIQPAKLEDSAVYLCASSLVSRGSRQADTQYFGPGTRLTVL.

This clonotype has more than one count but fewer than ten. This chain links TRBV7-2 with TRBJ2-7, with a tentative D call TRBD2 (5 bases). The length of the CDR3 is 14 residues. Germline-derived CDR1 and CDR2 are SGHTA and FQGNSA. V was shortened by 1 base and J by 5 bases, with 12 bases between the two germline ends. CDR3 nucleotides: TGTGCCAGCAGCTTAGGGTTAGCGCCGGACGAGCAGTACTTC. Translated, it gives CASSLGLAPDEQYF.

This clonotype showed up just once. The chain uses TRBV7-3 and TRBJ2-6; D might be TRBD1 (6 bases). CDR1 is SGHTA and CDR2 is FQGTGA in the germline V gene. V was cut by 6 bases and J by 4 bases, with 19 bases left in between. The CDR3 covers 17 residues. The CDR3 protein is CASSPSPAGAGANVLTF. CDR3 nucleotide sequence: TGTGCCAGCAGTCCTTCCCCAGCAGGGGCCGGGGCCAACGTCCTGACTTTC.

V and J are TRBV28 and TRBJ2-7; the D gene is possibly TRBD1 (6 bases). The V end lost 5 bases, the J end lost 0 bases, and 14 bases lay between the germline ends. The germline CDR1 and CDR2 sequences are MDHEN and SYDVKM. CDR3 size: 15 residues. The CDR3, as DNA: TGTGCCAGCAGTCCCACGACAGGCCTCTCCTACGAGCAGTACTTC. Its translation: CASSPTTGLSYEQYF.

This clonotype was detected many times. This rearrangement joins TRBV5-6 to TRBJ1-2; TRBD1 aligns across 9 bases. The CDR3 is 17 residues long. The junction had 13 bases not matched to a gene; V was cut back by 3 bases and J by 4 bases. Germline assignment: CDR1 SGHDT and CDR2 YYEEEE. CDR3 sequence reads: CASSSPTGTGHGYGYTF. The CDR3 DNA follows: TGTGCCAGCAGCTCTCCCACCGGGACAGGGCACGGCTATGGCTACACCTTC. Based on the CDR3 plus reference TRBV5-6 and TRBJ1-2, the full variable domain is DAGVTQSPTHLIKTRGQQVTLRCSPKSGHDTVSWYQQALGQGPQFIFQYYEEEERQRGNFPDRFSGHQFPNYSSELNVNALLLGDSALYLCASSSPTGTGHGYGYTFGSGTRLTVV.

This clonotype was observed many times. V usage is TRBV12-3 or TRBV12-4 and J usage is TRBJ2-1; 14 bases match TRBD2. The V gene end was trimmed by 6 bases and the J gene end by 6 bases; junction bases not matched to a gene: 1. This CDR3 contains 14 residues. CDR3 sequence: CASRGLAGVNEQFF. CDR3 DNA: TGTGCCAGCAGGGGACTAGCGGGAGTCAATGAGCAGTTCTTC.

The gene calls are TRBV15 and TRBJ2-1; possibly TRBD1 for D (5 bases). The germline gives CDR1 LNHNV, CDR2 YYDKDF (reference sequence). CDR3 length: 13 amino acids. Deletions cut 4 bases from V and 9 bases from J, with 13 bases between. Here the CDR3 reads CATSTSGNGEQFF. The CDR3 nucleotides are TGTGCCACCAGCACCTCAGGGAATGGTGAGCAGTTCTTC. Together with reference TRBV15 and TRBJ2-1, the CDR3 gives the full variable domain: DAMVIQNPRYQVTQFGKPVTLSCSQTLNHNVMYWYQQKSSQAPKLLFHYYDKDFNNEADTPDNFQSRRPNTSFCFLDIRSPGLGDTAMYLCATSTSGNGEQFFGPGTRLTVL.

This clonotype was picked up a small number of times. The J gene is TRBJ1-4, the V gene TRBV27; D uncertain. In germline, CDR1 is MNHEY, CDR2 SMNVEV (reference sequence). V was shortened by 6 bases and J by 8 bases, with 25 bases between the two germline ends. This CDR3 has 17 amino acids. DNA for the CDR3: TGTGCCAGCAGCCTTTATATGTCAGGTGCTGATGGCGAAAAACTGTTTTTT. It is translated as CASSLYMSGADGEKLFF.

The chain has TRBV7-2 and TRBJ2-3, with D hard to call. The ends were cut back, 5 bases at V and 10 bases at J, with 10 bases in the middle. Germline values: CDR1 SGHTA, CDR2 FQGNSA. The length of the CDR3 is 11 residues. The DNA for the CDR3 is TGTGCCAGCAGCCCGGACCAGGCGCAGTATTTT. It is translated as CASSPDQAQYF.

This clonotype was picked up one time. Being one base from a much bigger clone, this may be a read error. The genes are TRBV12-3 or TRBV12-4 and TRBJ2-5; no firm D call. The CDR3 is 14 residues long. With 6 bases removed from V and 7 bases from J, the gap between germline ends came to 18 bases. CDR3 in amino acids: CASRPNALGGTQYF. In DNA form, the CDR3 reads TGTGCCAGCAGACCAAACGCTCTGGGTGGGACCCAGTACTTC.

The chain has TRBV11-2 and TRBJ2-1; 9 positions match TRBD2. The CDR3 consists of 17 residues. Trimming took 4 bases from V and 0 from J; bases not matched to a gene: 7. Per the germline V gene, CDR1 is SGHAT and CDR2 is FQNNGV. CDR3 DNA sequence: TGTGCCAGCAGCTCCCGACTTAGCGGGAGCTCCTACAATGAGCAGTTCTTC. Translation: CASSSRLSGSSYNEQFF.

The chain recombines TRBV5-1 with TRBJ2-7; no definite D call. V shed 5 bases and J shed 6 bases, with 18 bases lying between them. CDR1 is SGHRS and CDR2 is YFSETQ in the germline V gene. CDR3 length: 14 amino acids. For the CDR3, the DNA is TGCGCCAGCAGGAACGACATATCTACCACCGAGCAGTACTTC. It yields the protein CASRNDISTTEQYF.

This clonotype was seen repeatedly, ten times or more. The J gene is TRBJ2-7, the V gene TRBV7-8; D remains ambiguous. The germline V gene has CDR1 SGHVS and CDR2 FQNEAQ. V lost 5 bases and J 6 bases, leaving 11 bases between the germline ends. This CDR3 has 12 residues. As DNA, the CDR3 is TGTGCCAGCAGCCCCCTCATCACCGAGCAGTACTTC. Translated: CASSPLITEQYF.

This clonotype was seen only once. The DNA for the CDR3 is TGTGCCAGTACCCGGGGCGATAGCTCCTACAATGAGCAGTTCTTC. Its translation: CASTRGDSSYNEQFF. The chain joins TRBV12-3 or TRBV12-4 to TRBJ2-1, with D tentatively TRBD1 or TRBD2 (5 bases each). V lost 9 bases, J lost 0 bases, and 15 bases lay in between. This CDR3 has 15 residues.

This clonotype has more than one count but fewer than ten. V gene TRBV9 combines with J gene TRBJ2-3; 9 nucleotides line up with TRBD1. From germline, CDR1 is SGDLS and CDR2 YYNGEE. V lost 3 bases, J lost 7 bases, and 9 bases stayed unmatched. CDR3 size: 15 residues. CDR3: CASSASGQGSNTQYF. CDR3 bases: TGTGCCAGCAGCGCGTCGGGACAGGGATCGAATACGCAGTATTTT. The whole variable domain, remainder taken from reference TRBV9 and TRBJ2-3, is DSGVTQTPKHLITATGQRVTLRCSPRSGDLSVYWYQQSLDQGLQFLIQYYNGEERAKGNILERFSAQQFPDLHSELNLSSLELGDSALYFCASSASGQGSNTQYFGPGTRLTVL.

This clonotype was seen more than once but under ten times. V and J are TRBV29-1 and TRBJ2-7; 7 bases match TRBD2. Per the germline V gene, CDR1 is SQVTM and CDR2 is ANQGSEA. Trimming removed 4 bases from V and 2 bases from J; junction bases left unmatched: 2. CDR3 size: 12 residues. The CDR3: CSVGGGTYEQYF. DNA for the CDR3: TGCAGCGTTGGCGGGGGTACCTACGAGCAGTACTTC.

The chain links TRBV4-3 to TRBJ2-7; 7 bases map to TRBD2. CDR1 is LGHNA, CDR2 YSLEER, per germline. Unmatched junction bases numbered 6, after V lost 4 bases and J lost 3 bases. The CDR3 totals 14 residues. CDR3 residues: CASSLRPGGYEQYF. As DNA, the CDR3 is TGCGCCAGCAGCCTCCGACCGGGGGGCTACGAGCAGTACTTC.

This chain connects TRBV7-3 to TRBJ2-2; D perhaps matches TRBD2 (6 bases). Germline V gene lookup returns CDR1 SGHTA and CDR2 FQGTGA. This CDR3 comprises 15 residues. V lost 2 bases and J lost 4, with 11 bases in between. CDR3 region: CASSLRGSGTGELFF. CDR3 DNA: TGTGCCAGCAGCTTACGGGGGTCCGGCACCGGGGAGCTGTTTTTT.

This clonotype was found many times. This rearrangement joins TRBV5-1 to TRBJ2-7; tentatively, D is TRBD2 (6 bases). Trimming left V 5 bases short and J 5 bases short, with 8 bases between. CDR1 is SGHRS, CDR2 YFSETQ, per germline. This CDR3 has 11 amino acids. For the CDR3, the DNA is TGCGCCAGCAGATGGGAGGACGAGCAGTACTTC. Translation: CASRWEDEQYF.

In this sample, this clonotype turned up a few times. The V gene is TRBV3-1, the J gene TRBJ1-1; D remains unclear. V lost 1 base to trimming and J lost 8 bases, with 11 bases between them. CDR3 length: 13 amino acids. Germline lookup yields CDR1 LGHDT and CDR2 YNNKEL (reference sequence). The CDR3 loop reads CASSQVRRQEAFF. The CDR3 bases are TGTGCCAGCAGCCAAGTACGGAGGCAGGAAGCTTTCTTT.

This clonotype has more than one count but fewer than ten. The V and J genes are TRBV4-3 and TRBJ2-7, with TRBD2 as a possible D gene (5 bases). V dropped 0 bases and J dropped 2 bases, with 11 bases sitting between them. This CDR3 comprises 15 residues. CDR1 is LGHNA and CDR2 is YSLEER in the germline V gene. CDR3 DNA: TGCGCCAGCAGCCAAGATATCGAGAGGGCCTACGAGCAGTACTTC. It is translated as CASSQDIERAYEQYF.

V gene TRBV6-5 combines with J gene TRBJ1-2; 7 bases map to TRBD1. Germline lookup yields CDR1 MNHEY and CDR2 SVGAGI. The CDR3 runs to 15 residues. Losses at the gene ends were 2 bases for V and 4 bases for J; bases not matched to a gene: 7. This CDR3 reads CASSYQAGTVYGYTF. The DNA of the CDR3 is TGTGCCAGCAGTTACCAGGCCGGGACAGTCTATGGCTACACCTTC.

The table lists this clonotype with many counts. In DNA form, the CDR3 reads TGTGCCAGCAGCCCTCCCGGACAGAACGAGCAGTACTTC. Amino acids: CASSPPGQNEQYF. The chain employs TRBV3-1 and TRBJ2-7; TRBD1 is a possible D gene (6 bases). The germline V gene encodes CDR1 LGHDT and CDR2 YNNKEL (reference sequence). The CDR3 length is 13 residues. V lost 4 bases, J lost 5 bases, and 12 bases lay in between.

CDR3 nucleotide sequence: TGTGCCAGCAGCATACGAGGGAGCGGAGATACGCAGTATTTT. The encoded protein is CASSIRGSGDTQYF. The chain recombines TRBV7-2 with TRBJ2-3, with a possible D match to TRBD2 (5 bases). Germline loops: CDR1 SGHTA, CDR2 FQGNSA. Trimming removed 5 bases from V and 5 bases from J, with 14 bases in between. The CDR3 loop spans 14 amino acids.